Following are 24 T cell receptor beta chains from one sample sequenced in a study of cytomegalovirus exposure and HLA in healthy donors. Both 60 Vbeta primers and 13 Jbeta primers went into the PCR. Clones were sequenced by immunoSEQ multiplex PCR, and TCRdb holds only the in-frame ones, with some missing. The repertoire has around 200,000 clones, less than 85% of them found once; the top ten carry approximately 4.8%. Sequenced sample: PBMCs. These receptors were taken from a man younger than 45 in good health and CMV-seropositive.

The rearrangement joins TRBV4-1 to TRBJ2-1, with 7 bases that match TRBD2. V lost 1 base and J lost 4; bases outside the gene matches: 7. This CDR3 has 16 residues. Germline lookup yields CDR1 MGHRA and CDR2 YSYEKL. In DNA form, the CDR3 reads TGCGCCAGCAGCCAAGGACTAGCAGACATATACAATGAGCAGTTCTTC. This codes for CASSQGLADIYNEQFF.

The V gene is TRBV7-2, the J gene TRBJ2-7; 8 nucleotides match TRBD2. The germline V gene encodes CDR1 SGHTA and CDR2 FQGNSA. V dropped 3 bases and J dropped 5; count of bases not matched to a gene: 12. CDR3 length equals 16 residues. Written as DNA, the CDR3 is TGTGCCAGCAGCTTGTCTTCGGGGCGGGGGGTCAACGAGCAGTACTTC. Protein sequence: CASSLSSGRGVNEQYF.

This clone turned up a few times. The chain uses TRBV28 and TRBJ1-3, with unresolved D. CDR3 length: 13 amino acids. V was trimmed by 3 bases and J by 4 bases, leaving 7 bases between them. CDR1 and CDR2 from the germline V gene are MDHEN and SYDVKM. DNA for the CDR3: TGTGCCAGCAGTTTGGGCCTCGGAAACACCATATATTTT. Protein sequence: CASSLGLGNTIYF.

The J gene is TRBJ2-2, the V gene TRBV5-6; TRBD2 matches 12 bases. Germline assignment: CDR1 SGHDT and CDR2 YYEEEE. The CDR3 covers 16 residues. V lost 3 bases, J lost 5 bases, and 5 bases stayed unmatched. For the CDR3, the DNA is TGTGCCAGCAGCTCTAGACTAGCGGGGGTTACCGGGGAGCTGTTTTTT. This encodes CASSSRLAGVTGELFF. Full variable domain (outside the CDR3, taken from reference TRBV5-6 and TRBJ2-2): DAGVTQSPTHLIKTRGQQVTLRCSPKSGHDTVSWYQQALGQGPQFIFQYYEEEERQRGNFPDRFSGHQFPNYSSELNVNALLLGDSALYLCASSSRLAGVTGELFFGEGSRLTVL.

V gene TRBV14 combines with J gene TRBJ1-1, with a possible D match to TRBD1 (5 bases). Trimming took 0 bases from V and 1 from J, leaving 6 bases between them. The length of the CDR3 is 14 residues. Looked up from germline, CDR1 is SGHDN and CDR2 is FVKESK. CDR3 loop: CASSQEGGNTEAFF. CDR3 sequence (DNA): TGTGCCAGCAGCCAAGAGGGGGGGAACACTGAAGCTTTCTTT.

This clone has more than one count but fewer than ten. This sequence joins TRBV28 and TRBJ2-5; 9 bases agree with TRBD2. Germline CDR1 reads MDHEN; CDR2 reads SYDVKM. CDR3 length equals 18 residues. V shed 1 base and J 2 bases; nucleotides not matched to a gene: 11. The CDR3 coding sequence is TGTGCCAGCAGTTTATTATTAAAGGCGGGGGGGCTGCAAGAGACCCAGTACTTC. Protein product: CASSLLLKAGGLQETQYF.

The chain couples TRBV28 to TRBJ2-5, with D maybe TRBD2 (5 bases). Germline-derived CDR1 and CDR2 are MDHEN and SYDVKM. Between the trimmed V and J ends, which lost 6 bases and 2 bases, there was a span of 19 bases. This CDR3 contains 16 residues. CDR3 sequence reads: CASRTTLGRSQETQYF. The CDR3 DNA sequence: TGTGCCAGCAGGACCACCTTGGGGAGATCTCAAGAGACCCAGTACTTC.

A few counts support this clone. V gene TRBV27 combines with J gene TRBJ2-3; the D is unclear. This CDR3 contains 13 residues. V dropped 6 bases and J dropped 2 bases, with 9 bases sitting between them. In germline, CDR1 is MNHEY, CDR2 SMNVEV (reference sequence). CDR3: CASRSIFTDTQYF. CDR3 DNA sequence: TGTGCCAGCAGATCTATCTTCACAGATACGCAGTATTTT.

This clone was detected once. The chain recombines TRBV5-1 with TRBJ2-1; the match to TRBD2 covers 8 bases. The V and J ends lost 4 bases and 2 bases, in that order; junction bases with no gene match: 11. The germline CDR1 and CDR2 sequences are SGHRS and YFSETQ. The CDR3 loop spans 17 amino acids. CDR3 protein: CASSPLRGRGAYNEQFF. For the CDR3, the DNA is TGCGCCAGCAGCCCCCTGCGGGGGCGGGGGGCCTACAATGAGCAGTTCTTC.

This chain links TRBV4-3 with TRBJ2-5; 9 bases are shared with TRBD2. Germline CDR1 and CDR2: LGHNA and YSLEER. V lost 0 bases to trimming and J lost 4 bases; unmatched junction nucleotides: 9. There are 17 residues in the CDR3. The CDR3 bases are TGCGCCAGCAGCCAAGATGTGGGGGCGGGGGGGCCAGAGACCCAGTACTTC. Its translation: CASSQDVGAGGPETQYF.

The chain links TRBV28 to TRBJ2-2; TRBD2 aligns across 8 bases. The CDR3 runs 15 residues. After removal of 2 bases from V and 5 bases from J, the junction contained 4 bases not matched to a gene. CDR1 MDHEN and CDR2 SYDVKM come from the germline V gene. CDR3 amino acids: CASSLMASGTGELFF. For the CDR3, the DNA is TGTGCCAGCAGTTTAATGGCTAGCGGGACCGGGGAGCTGTTTTTT.

The chain employs TRBV10-3 and TRBJ2-5; the match to TRBD1 covers 10 bases. The length of the CDR3 is 13 residues. V trimming: 10 bases; J trimming: 5 bases; junction bases outside the gene matches: 7. The germline V gene has CDR1 ENHRY and CDR2 SYGVKD. DNA of the CDR3: TGTGCCACCACAGAGGGACAGGGGGAGACCCAGTACTTC. Amino acids: CATTEGQGETQYF.

The J gene is TRBJ2-7, the V gene TRBV6-5, with D unclear. The CDR3 has 13 amino acids. CDR1 is MNHEY, CDR2 SVGAGI, per germline. V was clipped by 2 bases and J by 3 bases, with 8 bases between them. CDR3 sequence: CASSYGQNYEQYF. The CDR3, as DNA: TGTGCCAGCAGTTACGGCCAGAACTACGAGCAGTACTTC.

This chain joins TRBV7-9 and TRBJ2-3; D gene unclear. Germline V gene data show CDR1 as SEHNR and CDR2 as FQNEAQ (reference sequence). V gave up 5 bases and J gave up 5 bases, with 11 bases separating them. The CDR3 is made up of 13 amino acids. CDR3 loop: CASSPSFGDTQYF. CDR3 bases: TGTGCCAGCAGCCCGAGCTTTGGAGATACGCAGTATTTT.

The chain couples TRBV6-1 to TRBJ2-5; weak D call: TRBD1 (5 bases). The CDR3 extends over 14 amino acids. The V gene lost 6 bases and the J gene lost 5 bases, with 16 bases spanning the gap. Per the germline V gene, CDR1 is MNHNS and CDR2 is SASEGT. The CDR3: CASRQSDSPETQYF. DNA of the CDR3: TGTGCCAGCAGACAAAGCGACAGTCCCGAGACCCAGTACTTC.

The rearrangement links TRBV7-8 to TRBJ1-4; the D gene is possibly TRBD1 (5 bases). The CDR3 spans 13 residues. Germline loops: CDR1 SGHVS, CDR2 FQNEAQ. V shed 6 bases and J shed 3 bases, with 8 bases lying between them. In DNA, the CDR3 is TGTGCCAGCAGGGGGGGGGCTAATGAAAAACTGTTTTTT. Translated: CASRGGANEKLFF.

The count of this clone is one. The chain links TRBV30 to TRBJ2-2; D is possibly TRBD2 (7 bases). The CDR3 consists of 16 residues. V was pared by 2 bases and J by 3 bases, with 16 bases between. Germline values: CDR1 GTSNPN, CDR2 SVGIG (reference sequence). CDR3 amino acids: CAWSFQRGADTGELFF. CDR3 in DNA: TGTGCCTGGAGTTTCCAACGGGGGGCTGACACCGGGGAGCTGTTTTTT.

This chain joins TRBV7-9 and TRBJ1-6, with D hard to call. Trimming removed 4 bases at V and 9 bases at J, with 10 bases between. Germline loops: CDR1 SEHNR, CDR2 FQNEAQ (reference sequence). The CDR3 has 13 amino acids. In DNA form, the CDR3 reads TGTGCCAGCAGCTCCACGATCGGTTCACCCCTCCACTTT. This translates into CASSSTIGSPLHF.

J is TRBJ1-2 and V is TRBV9, with D hard to call. CDR1 SGDLS and CDR2 YYNGEE come from the germline V gene. V gave up 4 bases and J gave up 0 bases, with 13 bases separating them. This CDR3 is built from 15 residues. In DNA, the CDR3 is TGTGCCAGCAGCCAGATGGGGAGAGCTAACTATGGCTACACCTTC. Residues: CASSQMGRANYGYTF. Variable domain in full (rest from reference TRBV9 and TRBJ1-2): DSGVTQTPKHLITATGQRVTLRCSPRSGDLSVYWYQQSLDQGLQFLIQYYNGEERAKGNILERFSAQQFPDLHSELNLSSLELGDSALYFCASSQMGRANYGYTFGSGTRLTVV.

The chain uses TRBV14 and TRBJ1-2; 8 bases are shared with TRBD1. The CDR3 totals 14 residues. The V and J ends lost 2 bases and 7 bases, in that order; junction bases with no gene match: 6. Germline CDR1 SGHDN, CDR2 FVKESK. This CDR3 is CASSQSRGRGGYTF. The CDR3 DNA follows: TGTGCCAGCAGCCAATCCAGGGGGCGTGGTGGCTACACCTTC.

This clone was detected once. The gene calls are TRBV19 and TRBJ2-1, with D tentatively TRBD1 (6 bases). The V gene's germline CDR1 is LNHDA and CDR2 SQIVND (reference sequence). V lost 6 bases, J lost 8 bases, and 23 bases lay in between. This CDR3 comprises 16 residues. CDR3 sequence (DNA): TGTGCCAGTAGCTCCCCGGATGGTAGTTGGACAGATGAGCAGTTCTTC. Translated: CASSSPDGSWTDEQFF.

V gene TRBV11-2 combines with J gene TRBJ2-5, with TRBD1 identical over 9 bases. This CDR3 has 14 amino acids. The V segment lost 7 bases and the J segment 7 bases; nucleotides outside the gene matches: 10. The germline V gene has CDR1 SGHAT and CDR2 FQNNGV. The CDR3 region is CASKPDRGEGTQYF. DNA for the CDR3: TGTGCCAGCAAACCCGACAGGGGGGAAGGGACCCAGTACTTC.

This chain links TRBV23-1 with TRBJ2-2; 7 bases agree with TRBD1. TRBV23-1 is reported as an ORF; its role is uncertain. The CDR3 runs 15 residues. The junction had 6 bases not matched to a gene; V was cut back by 4 bases and J by 4 bases. The DNA of the CDR3 is TGCGCCAGCAGTCGGGAACAGGGGTGCACCGGGGAGCTGTTTTTT. Translation gives CASSREQGCTGELFF.

This clone was picked up one time. The rearrangement links TRBV18 to TRBJ2-5; no firm D call. V lost 3 bases and J 5 bases, leaving 10 bases between the germline ends. This CDR3 contains 13 residues. Germline CDR1 KGHSH, CDR2 LQKENI. CDR3 region: CASSPVVSETQYF. CDR3 sequence (DNA): TGTGCCAGCTCACCGGTAGTTTCCGAGACCCAGTACTTC.